The subject of this entry is one T cell receptor (beta chain). What it binds is unknown. The data originate from a study of T cells in localized non-small cell lung cancer. Findings of the study overall: Uninvolved adjacent lung had higher T cell clonality than tumor and all other tissues.

Germline CDR1 reads PRHDT; CDR2 reads FYEKMQ (reference sequence). This CDR3 is 12 amino acids long. V lost 1 base to trimming and J lost 5 bases, with 5 bases between them. Profiling relied on immunoSEQ multiplex PCR, and the TCRdb table lists in-frame clones only, not all of them. The data hold tens of thousands of clones, with around nine tenths observed a single time. This chain joins TRBV13 and TRBJ1-1; maybe TRBD1 (5 bases). This sequence originates from a woman aged 40 to 75 with stage I squamous cell lung carcinoma. The input for sequencing was peripheral blood, taken before any cancer treatment. Written as DNA, the CDR3 is TGTGCCAGCAGCTTAGCAGGGACTGAAGCTTTCTTT. It is translated as CASSLAGTEAFF.